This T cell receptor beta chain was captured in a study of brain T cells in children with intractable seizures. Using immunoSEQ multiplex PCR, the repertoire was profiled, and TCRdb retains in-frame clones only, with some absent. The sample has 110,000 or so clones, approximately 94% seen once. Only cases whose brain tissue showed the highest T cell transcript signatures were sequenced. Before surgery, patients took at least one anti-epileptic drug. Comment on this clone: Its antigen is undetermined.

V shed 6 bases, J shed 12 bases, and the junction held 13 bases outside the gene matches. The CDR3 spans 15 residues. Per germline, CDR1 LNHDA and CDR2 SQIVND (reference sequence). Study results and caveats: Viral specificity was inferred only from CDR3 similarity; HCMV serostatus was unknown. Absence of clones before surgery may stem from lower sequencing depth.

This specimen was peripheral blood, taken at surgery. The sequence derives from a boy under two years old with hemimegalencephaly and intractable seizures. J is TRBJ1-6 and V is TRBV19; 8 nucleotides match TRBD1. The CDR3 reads CASSNHDRGRGPLHF. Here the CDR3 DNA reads TGTGCCAGTAGCAATCACGACAGGGGTAGGGGACCCCTCCACTTT.